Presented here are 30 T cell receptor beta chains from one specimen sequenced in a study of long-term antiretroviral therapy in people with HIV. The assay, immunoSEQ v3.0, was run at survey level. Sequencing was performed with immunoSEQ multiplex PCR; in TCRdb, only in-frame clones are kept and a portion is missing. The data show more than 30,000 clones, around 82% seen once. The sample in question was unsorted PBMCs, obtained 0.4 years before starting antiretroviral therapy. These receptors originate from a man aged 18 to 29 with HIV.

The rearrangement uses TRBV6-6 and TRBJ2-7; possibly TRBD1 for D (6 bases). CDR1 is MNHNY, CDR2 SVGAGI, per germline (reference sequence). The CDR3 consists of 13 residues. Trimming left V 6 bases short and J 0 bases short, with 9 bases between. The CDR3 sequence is CASSRGGSYEQYF. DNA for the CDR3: TGTGCCAGCAGCAGAGGGGGCTCCTACGAGCAGTACTTC.

CDR3 bases: TGTGCCTGGACAGAGGGCCAAGAGACCCAGTACTTC. Its translation: CAWTEGQETQYF. The chain couples TRBV30 to TRBJ2-5; tentative D call: TRBD2 (5 bases). V shed 4 bases and J shed 1 base, with 7 bases lying between them. Germline CDR1 GTSNPN, CDR2 SVGIG (reference sequence). The CDR3 is 12 amino acids.

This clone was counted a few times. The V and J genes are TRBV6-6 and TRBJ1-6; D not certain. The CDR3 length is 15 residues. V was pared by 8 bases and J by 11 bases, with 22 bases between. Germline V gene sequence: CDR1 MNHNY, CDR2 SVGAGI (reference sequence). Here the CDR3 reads CASGNPGTFTPPLHF. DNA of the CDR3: TGTGCCAGCGGCAACCCGGGCACTTTCACCCCACCCCTCCACTTT.

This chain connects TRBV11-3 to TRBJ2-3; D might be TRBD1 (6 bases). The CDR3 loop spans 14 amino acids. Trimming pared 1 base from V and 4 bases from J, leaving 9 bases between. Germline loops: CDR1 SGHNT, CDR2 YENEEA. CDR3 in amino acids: CASSLARGPDTQYF. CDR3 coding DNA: TGTGCCAGCAGCTTAGCCAGGGGCCCAGATACGCAGTATTTT.

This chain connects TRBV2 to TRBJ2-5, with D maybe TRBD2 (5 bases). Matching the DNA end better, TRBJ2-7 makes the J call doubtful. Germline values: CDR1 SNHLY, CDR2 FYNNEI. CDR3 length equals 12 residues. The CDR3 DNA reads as TGTGCCAGCATAGACTATACCTACGAGCAGTACTTC. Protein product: CASIDYTYEQYF.

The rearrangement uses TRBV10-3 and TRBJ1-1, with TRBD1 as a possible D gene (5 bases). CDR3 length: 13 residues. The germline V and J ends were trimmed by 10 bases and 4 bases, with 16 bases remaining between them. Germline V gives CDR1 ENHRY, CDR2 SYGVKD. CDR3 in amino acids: CATVTQGGTEAFF. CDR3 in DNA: TGTGCCACCGTAACCCAGGGAGGCACTGAAGCTTTCTTT.

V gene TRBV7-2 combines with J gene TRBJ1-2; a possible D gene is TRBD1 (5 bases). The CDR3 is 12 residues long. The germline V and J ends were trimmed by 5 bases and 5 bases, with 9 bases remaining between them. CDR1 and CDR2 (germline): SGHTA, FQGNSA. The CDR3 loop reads CASSTTGYGYTF. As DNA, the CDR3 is TGTGCCAGCAGCACTACAGGTTATGGCTACACCTTC.

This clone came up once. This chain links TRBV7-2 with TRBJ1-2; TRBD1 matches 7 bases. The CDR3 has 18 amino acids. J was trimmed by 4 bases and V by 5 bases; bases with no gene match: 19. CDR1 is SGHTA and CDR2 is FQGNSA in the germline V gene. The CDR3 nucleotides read TGTGCCAGCAGCCAACCCTTGGGGGCCAGGGGGGCTACCTATGGCTACACCTTC. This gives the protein CASSQPLGARGATYGYTF.

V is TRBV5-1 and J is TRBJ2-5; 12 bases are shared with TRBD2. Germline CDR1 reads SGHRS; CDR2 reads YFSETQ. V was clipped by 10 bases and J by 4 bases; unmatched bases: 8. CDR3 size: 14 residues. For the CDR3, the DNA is TGCGCCGGATCTAGCGGGGGGGCAGGAGAGACCCAGTACTTC. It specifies CAGSSGGAGETQYF.

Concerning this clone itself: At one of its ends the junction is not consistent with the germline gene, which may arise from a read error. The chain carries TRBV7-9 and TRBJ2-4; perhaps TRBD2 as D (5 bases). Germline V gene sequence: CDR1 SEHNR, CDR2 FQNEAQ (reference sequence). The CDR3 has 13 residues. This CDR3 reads CASSGRGLTRRDF. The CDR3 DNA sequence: TGTGCCAGCAGCGGCCGCGGGTTGACCCGACGGGACTTC.

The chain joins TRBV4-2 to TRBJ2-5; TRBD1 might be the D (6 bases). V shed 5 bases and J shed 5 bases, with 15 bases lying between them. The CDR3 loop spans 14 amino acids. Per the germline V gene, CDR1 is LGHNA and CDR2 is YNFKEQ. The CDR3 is CASSLVGADETQYF. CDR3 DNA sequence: TGTGCCAGCAGCTTGGTGGGGGCGGATGAGACCCAGTACTTC.

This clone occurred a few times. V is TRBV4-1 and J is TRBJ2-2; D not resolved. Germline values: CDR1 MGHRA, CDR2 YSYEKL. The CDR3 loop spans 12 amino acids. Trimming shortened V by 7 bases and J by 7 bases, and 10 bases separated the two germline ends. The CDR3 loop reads CASNLGVGELFF. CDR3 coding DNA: TGCGCCAGCAATTTGGGCGTCGGGGAGCTGTTTTTT.

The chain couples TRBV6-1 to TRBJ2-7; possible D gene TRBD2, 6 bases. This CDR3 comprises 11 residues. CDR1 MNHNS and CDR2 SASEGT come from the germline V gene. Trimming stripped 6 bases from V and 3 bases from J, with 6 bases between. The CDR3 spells CASRGGYEQYF. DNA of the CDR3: TGTGCCAGCAGGGGGGGCTACGAGCAGTACTTC.

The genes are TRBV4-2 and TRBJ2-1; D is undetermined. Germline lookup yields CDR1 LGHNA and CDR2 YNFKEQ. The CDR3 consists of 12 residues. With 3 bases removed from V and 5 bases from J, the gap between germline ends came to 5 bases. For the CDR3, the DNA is TGTGCCAGCAGCCACCCAAACAATGAGCAGTTCTTC. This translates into CASSHPNNEQFF.

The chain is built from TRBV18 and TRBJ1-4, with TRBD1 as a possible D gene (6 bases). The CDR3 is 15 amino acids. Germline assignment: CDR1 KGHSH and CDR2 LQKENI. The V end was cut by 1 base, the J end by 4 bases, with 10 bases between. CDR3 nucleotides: TGTGCCAGCTCACCACGACAGGAATATAATGAAAAACTGTTTTTT. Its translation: CASSPRQEYNEKLFF.

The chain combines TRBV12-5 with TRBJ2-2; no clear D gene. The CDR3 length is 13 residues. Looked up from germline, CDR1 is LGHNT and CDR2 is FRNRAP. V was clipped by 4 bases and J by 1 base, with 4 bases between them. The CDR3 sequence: CASGWGNTGELFF. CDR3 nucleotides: TGTGCTAGTGGTTGGGGGAACACCGGGGAGCTGTTTTTT.

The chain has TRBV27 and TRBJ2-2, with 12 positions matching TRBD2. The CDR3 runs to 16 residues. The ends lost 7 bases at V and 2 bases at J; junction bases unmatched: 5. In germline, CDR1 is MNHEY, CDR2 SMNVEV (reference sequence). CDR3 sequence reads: CASKLAGGENTGELFF. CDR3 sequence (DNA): TGTGCCAGCAAACTAGCGGGGGGTGAAAACACCGGGGAGCTGTTTTTT.

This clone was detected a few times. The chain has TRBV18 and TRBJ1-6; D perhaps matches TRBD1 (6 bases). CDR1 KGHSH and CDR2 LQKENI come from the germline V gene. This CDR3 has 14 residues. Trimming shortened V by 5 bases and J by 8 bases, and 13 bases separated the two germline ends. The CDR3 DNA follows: TGTGCCAGCTCAGGCACAGGGATGGATTCACCCCTCCACTTT. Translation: CASSGTGMDSPLHF. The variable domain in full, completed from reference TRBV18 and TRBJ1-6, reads NAGVMQNPRHLVRRRGQEARLRCSPMKGHSHVYWYRQLPEEGLKFMVYLQKENIIDESGMPKERFSAEFPKEGPSILRIQQVVRGDSAAYFCASSGTGMDSPLHFGNGTRLTVT.

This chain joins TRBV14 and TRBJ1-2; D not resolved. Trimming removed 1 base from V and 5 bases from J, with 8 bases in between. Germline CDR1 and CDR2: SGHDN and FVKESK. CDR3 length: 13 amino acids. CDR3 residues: CASSQGTLYGYTF. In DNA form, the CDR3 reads TGTGCCAGCAGCCAAGGGACTTTATATGGCTACACCTTC.

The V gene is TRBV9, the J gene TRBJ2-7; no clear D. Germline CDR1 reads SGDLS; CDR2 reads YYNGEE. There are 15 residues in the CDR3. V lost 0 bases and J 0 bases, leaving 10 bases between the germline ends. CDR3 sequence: CASSVDLASSYEQYF. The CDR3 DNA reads TGTGCCAGCAGCGTAGACCTCGCCAGCTCCTACGAGCAGTACTTC. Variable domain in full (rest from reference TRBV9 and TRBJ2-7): DSGVTQTPKHLITATGQRVTLRCSPRSGDLSVYWYQQSLDQGLQFLIQYYNGEERAKGNILERFSAQQFPDLHSELNLSSLELGDSALYFCASSVDLASSYEQYFGPGTRLTVT.

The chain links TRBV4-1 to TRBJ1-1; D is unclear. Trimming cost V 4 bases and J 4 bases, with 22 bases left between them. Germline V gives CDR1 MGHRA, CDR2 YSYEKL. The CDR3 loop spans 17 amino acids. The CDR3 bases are TGCGCCAGCAGCCCGGACCCAGACTACGGGAGGGCCACTGAAGCTTTCTTT. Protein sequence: CASSPDPDYGRATEAFF.

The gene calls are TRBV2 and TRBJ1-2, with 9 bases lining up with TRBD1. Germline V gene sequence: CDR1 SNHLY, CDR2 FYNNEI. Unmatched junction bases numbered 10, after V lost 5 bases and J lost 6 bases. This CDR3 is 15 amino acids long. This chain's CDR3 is CASSTTTGGGNGYTF. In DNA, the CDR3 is TGTGCCAGCAGTACTACCACAGGGGGCGGTAATGGCTACACCTTC.

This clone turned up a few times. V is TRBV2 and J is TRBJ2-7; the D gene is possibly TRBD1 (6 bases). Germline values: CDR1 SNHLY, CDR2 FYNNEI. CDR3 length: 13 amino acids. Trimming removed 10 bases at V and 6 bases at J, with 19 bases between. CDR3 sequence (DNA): TGTGCCACCAGGGGCAGTCGGGCTGGCGAGCAGTACTTC. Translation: CATRGSRAGEQYF.

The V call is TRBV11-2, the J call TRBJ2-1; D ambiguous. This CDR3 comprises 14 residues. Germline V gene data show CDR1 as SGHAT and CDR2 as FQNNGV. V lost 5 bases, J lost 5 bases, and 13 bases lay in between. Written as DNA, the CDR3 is TGTGCCAGCAGCCCAAAATGGTTTCACAATGAGCAGTTCTTC. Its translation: CASSPKWFHNEQFF. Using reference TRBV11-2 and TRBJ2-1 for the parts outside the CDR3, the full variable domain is EAGVAQSPRYKIIEKRQSVAFWCNPISGHATLYWYQQILGQGPKLLIQFQNNGVVDDSQLPKDRFSAERLKGVDSTLKIQPAKLEDSAVYLCASSPKWFHNEQFFGPGTRLTVL.

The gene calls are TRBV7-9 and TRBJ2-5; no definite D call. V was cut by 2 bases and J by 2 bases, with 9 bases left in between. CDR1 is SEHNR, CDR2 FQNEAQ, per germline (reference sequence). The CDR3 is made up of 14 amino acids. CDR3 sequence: CASSLRQEQETQYF. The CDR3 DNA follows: TGTGCCAGCAGCTTACGGCAGGAACAAGAGACCCAGTACTTC. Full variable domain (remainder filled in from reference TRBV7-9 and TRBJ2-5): DTGVSQNPRHKITKRGQNVTFRCDPISEHNRLYWYRQTLGQGPEFLTYFQNEAQLEKSRLLSDRFSAERPKGSFSTLEIQRTEQGDSAMYLCASSLRQEQETQYFGPGTRLLVL.

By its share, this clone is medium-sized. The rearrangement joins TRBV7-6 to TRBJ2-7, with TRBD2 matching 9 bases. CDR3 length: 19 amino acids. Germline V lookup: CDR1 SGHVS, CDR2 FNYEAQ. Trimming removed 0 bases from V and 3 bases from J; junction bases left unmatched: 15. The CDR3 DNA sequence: TGTGCCAGCAGCTTAGCGAGAAGTGTGAGGCCTAGCGGGAACTACGAGCAGTACTTC. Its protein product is CASSLARSVRPSGNYEQYF.

The CDR3 nucleotides are TGTGCCAGCAGCCAAGATTCCGGGGCCAGACACTACGAGCAGTACTTC. This sequence encodes CASSQDSGARHYEQYF. The chain is built from TRBV4-2 and TRBJ2-7; the D call may be TRBD1 or TRBD2 (5 bases each). Trimming took 0 bases from V and 3 from J, leaving 15 bases between them. The CDR3 runs to 16 residues. In germline, CDR1 is LGHNA, CDR2 YNFKEQ.

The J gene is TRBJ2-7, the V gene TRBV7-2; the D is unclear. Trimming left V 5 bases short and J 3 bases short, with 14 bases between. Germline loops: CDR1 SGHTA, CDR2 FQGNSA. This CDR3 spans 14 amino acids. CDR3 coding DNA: TGTGCCAGCAGCCCTCGGCCCGTATTCTACGAGCAGTACTTC. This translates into CASSPRPVFYEQYF.

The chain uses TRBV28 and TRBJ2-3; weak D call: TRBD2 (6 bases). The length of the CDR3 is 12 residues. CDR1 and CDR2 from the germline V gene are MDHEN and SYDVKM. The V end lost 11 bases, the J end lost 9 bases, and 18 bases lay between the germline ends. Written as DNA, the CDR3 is TGTGCCGCTCGGGGACTCCGGGAGACGCAGTATTTT. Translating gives CAARGLRETQYF.

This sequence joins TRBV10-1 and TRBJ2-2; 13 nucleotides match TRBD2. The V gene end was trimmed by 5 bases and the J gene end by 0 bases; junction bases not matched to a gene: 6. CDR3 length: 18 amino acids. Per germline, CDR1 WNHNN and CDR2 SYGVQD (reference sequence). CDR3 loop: CASSPLTSGGPNTGELFF. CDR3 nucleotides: TGCGCCAGCAGTCCCCTGACTAGCGGGGGGCCGAACACCGGGGAGCTGTTTTTT.